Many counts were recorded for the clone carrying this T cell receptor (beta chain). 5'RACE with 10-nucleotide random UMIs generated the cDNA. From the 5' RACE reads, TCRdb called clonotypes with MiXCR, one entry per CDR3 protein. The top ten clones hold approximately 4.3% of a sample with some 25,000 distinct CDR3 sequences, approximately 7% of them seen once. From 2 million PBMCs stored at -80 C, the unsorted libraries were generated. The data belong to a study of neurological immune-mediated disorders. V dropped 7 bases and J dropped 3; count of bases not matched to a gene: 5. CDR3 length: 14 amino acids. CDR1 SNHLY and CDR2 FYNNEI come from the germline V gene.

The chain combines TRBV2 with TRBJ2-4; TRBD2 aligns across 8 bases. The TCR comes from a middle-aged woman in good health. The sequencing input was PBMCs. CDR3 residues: CASKGLGGKNIQYF. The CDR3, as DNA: TGTGCCAGCAAGGGACTAGGGGGCAAAAACATTCAGTACTTC.